The 17 T cell receptor beta chains presented below share a single source sample, sequenced in a study of blood T cells in healthy people across ages. Combining a sample-barcoded 5' primer with a J-beta primer mix, a second PCR ran for roughly 7 to 11 cycles. TCRdb re-called the 5' RACE reads with MiXCR, one entry per CDR3 protein. This repertoire shows around 1.5 million distinct CDR3 sequences, about 43% found once; its top ten account for less than 8%. The sequencing input was blood. These receptors all come from a woman aged 18-29 years in good health.

The chain recombines TRBV20-1 with TRBJ2-1, with 8 nucleotides matching TRBD2. The V segment lost 3 bases and the J segment 7 bases; nucleotides outside the gene matches: 5. Germline lookup yields CDR1 DFQATT and CDR2 SNEGSKA (reference sequence). This CDR3 region has 13 residues. The CDR3 coding sequence is TGCAGTGCTAGCGGGGGGGCCTGGAATGAGCAGTTCTTC. Its translation: CSASGGAWNEQFF.

This clonotype appeared a few times. V is TRBV5-1 and J is TRBJ2-1; TRBD1 might be the D (6 bases). V was clipped by 0 bases and J by 8 bases, with 12 bases between them. The CDR3 is 14 residues long. CDR1 and CDR2 from the germline V gene are SGHRS and YFSETQ. In DNA form, the CDR3 reads TGCGCCAGCAGCTTGGTCCGGGACATAGATGAGCAGTTCTTC. Protein product: CASSLVRDIDEQFF.

The chain recombines TRBV6-2 or TRBV6-3 with TRBJ2-3, with 11 bases identical to TRBD2. There are 15 residues in the CDR3. CDR1 MNHEY and CDR2 SVGEGT come from the germline V gene. Germline trimming cut 3 bases from V and 6 bases from J; bases unmatched to any gene: 5. The CDR3 sequence is CASSYGPSGGDTQYF. CDR3 nucleotide sequence: TGTGCCAGCAGTTATGGACCTAGCGGGGGGGATACGCAGTATTTT.

The chain couples TRBV6-1 to TRBJ2-1; 11 bases are a match to TRBD2. Germline CDR1 and CDR2: MNHNS and SASEGT. CDR3 size: 18 residues. With V trimmed by 5 bases and J by 2 bases, 11 bases remained unmatched. The CDR3 here is CASSLGTSGSSAYNEQFF. CDR3 DNA: TGTGCCAGCAGTCTTGGGACTAGCGGCAGCAGCGCCTACAATGAGCAGTTCTTC.

This clonotype came up a few times. The chain has TRBV12-3 or TRBV12-4 and TRBJ2-2; TRBD1 is a possible D gene (6 bases). Trimming pared 5 bases from V and 2 bases from J, leaving 18 bases between. This CDR3 has 17 amino acids. The CDR3 sequence is CASSVRRTDGNTGELFF. Written as DNA, the CDR3 is TGTGCCAGCAGTGTCCGCAGGACAGACGGAAACACCGGGGAGCTGTTTTTT.

The J gene is TRBJ1-2, the V gene TRBV5-1, with D hard to call. CDR1 and CDR2 from the germline V gene are SGHRS and YFSETQ. The CDR3 runs to 14 residues. V was cut by 1 base and J by 2 bases, with 9 bases left in between. The CDR3 here is CASSLPGANYGYTF. CDR3 DNA: TGCGCCAGCAGCTTGCCAGGAGCGAACTATGGCTACACCTTC.

DNA of the CDR3: TGTGCCAGCAGCTATGGGACAGATTCCTACGAGCAGTACTTC. Protein sequence: CASSYGTDSYEQYF. This chain joins TRBV11-3 and TRBJ2-7, with 7 bases matching TRBD1. CDR3 length equals 14 residues. The germline CDR1 and CDR2 sequences are SGHNT and YENEEA. The J segment lost 1 base and the V segment lost 4 bases, leaving 4 bases of the junction unmatched.

DNA of the CDR3: TGTGCCTGGAGTGTGGGGGGAGCCAAAAACATTCAGTACTTC. This translates into CAWSVGGAKNIQYF. The V call is TRBV30, the J call TRBJ2-4; D may be TRBD2 (6 bases). V was pared by 0 bases and J by 0 bases, with 6 bases between. The CDR3 has 14 residues. Germline-derived CDR1 and CDR2 are GTSNPN and SVGIG (reference sequence).

J is TRBJ2-7 and V is TRBV5-5; D is perhaps TRBD1 or TRBD2 (5 bases each). V dropped 4 bases and J dropped 5 bases, with 19 bases sitting between them. The germline V gene encodes CDR1 SGHKS and CDR2 YYEKEE (reference sequence). CDR3 length: 15 residues. CDR3 residues: CASSHVGRVADEQYF. The CDR3, as DNA: TGTGCCAGCAGCCACGTGGGACGGGTGGCGGACGAGCAGTACTTC.

Only a few counts were recorded for this clonotype. This rearrangement joins TRBV20-1 to TRBJ2-5; 7 bases match TRBD2. The V gene end was trimmed by 1 base and the J gene end by 11 bases; junction bases not matched to a gene: 19. Per the germline V gene, CDR1 is DFQATT and CDR2 is SNEGSKA (reference sequence). CDR3 length: 16 amino acids. The CDR3 spells CSARGAASGLYNEQYF. The CDR3 DNA is TGCAGTGCTAGAGGAGCGGCTAGCGGACTCTACAATGAGCAGTACTTC.

This clonotype was found a few times. The rearrangement uses TRBV5-1 and TRBJ1-1; D not certain. Germline V CDR1 and CDR2: SGHRS, YFSETQ. There are 11 residues in the CDR3. Trimming shortened V by 5 bases and J by 3 bases, and 5 bases separated the two germline ends. The CDR3 reads CASRSDTEAFF. The CDR3, as DNA: TGCGCCAGCAGATCGGACACTGAAGCTTTCTTT.

The rearrangement links TRBV20-1 to TRBJ2-7; 9 bases are a match to TRBD2. Germline assignment: CDR1 DFQATT and CDR2 SNEGSKA (reference sequence). V lost 0 bases to trimming and J lost 3 bases; unmatched junction nucleotides: 0. The CDR3 spans 13 residues. The CDR3 spells CSARELAGYEQYF. CDR3 bases: TGCAGTGCTAGAGAACTAGCGGGCTACGAGCAGTACTTC.

J is TRBJ2-1 and V is TRBV25-1, with D possibly TRBD2 on 6 matching bases. The CDR3 contains 14 residues. From germline, CDR1 is MGHDK and CDR2 SYGVNS. V lost 3 bases, J lost 6 bases, and 12 bases lay in between. CDR3 in DNA: TGTGCCAGCAGTGAGGCGGGAAAGGTCAATGAGCAGTTCTTC. Amino acids: CASSEAGKVNEQFF.

The sample holds one count of this clonotype. The rearrangement uses TRBV20-1 and TRBJ1-2; TRBD1 is a possible D gene (5 bases). Germline-derived CDR1 and CDR2 are DFQATT and SNEGSKA (reference sequence). V was clipped by 5 bases and J by 2 bases, with 9 bases between them. The CDR3 sequence is 12 residues long. The CDR3 nucleotides are TGCAGTGCTTCTCGACAGAACTATGGCTACACCTTC. It encodes CSASRQNYGYTF.

The chain recombines TRBV29-1 with TRBJ2-5, with D tentatively TRBD2 (6 bases). Germline-derived CDR1 and CDR2 are SQVTM and ANQGSEA. Trimming stripped 5 bases from V and 11 bases from J, with 21 bases between. The CDR3 has 13 residues. CDR3 residues: CSVIRGGGNEQYF. CDR3 bases: TGCAGCGTTATCCGGGGTGGAGGGAATGAGCAGTACTTC.

This clonotype was detected ten times or more. V gene TRBV7-2 combines with J gene TRBJ1-6; D is undetermined. Trimming took off 3 bases at V and 9 bases at J, with 15 bases between the two ends. This CDR3 has 15 amino acids. The V gene's germline CDR1 is SGHTA and CDR2 FQGNSA. CDR3 in amino acids: CASSFGNSRASPLHF. The CDR3 bases are TGTGCCAGCAGCTTTGGAAACAGCCGGGCTTCACCCCTCCACTTT.

The chain uses TRBV28 and TRBJ2-4; 7 nucleotides match TRBD2. J was trimmed by 8 bases and V by 5 bases; bases with no gene match: 12. This CDR3 spans 15 amino acids. In germline, CDR1 is MDHEN, CDR2 SYDVKM. This chain's CDR3 is CASSPAGDRFDIQYF. As DNA, the CDR3 is TGTGCCAGCAGTCCCGCGGGGGACCGCTTTGACATTCAGTACTTC.